The count of the clone carrying this TCR beta chain is one. The CDR3 runs to 17 residues. Germline CDR1 and CDR2: SEHNR and FQNEAQ (reference sequence). With V trimmed by 2 bases and J by 5 bases, 13 bases remained unmatched. The sample originates from a study of blood T cell repertoires in COVID-19. Study in general: Specimens from acute and convalescent COVID-19 originated in the United States, Italy and Spain. PBMCs, B-cell-depleted T cells, or T cells provided the cDNA or gDNA that made up the material.

Original methodology: Amplification of reference gene primers was used by the study to estimate nucleated cell counts. Sequenced by immunoSEQ multiplex PCR; TCRdb stores in-frame clones only, minus some. V, J and clone size are those of that table, while D and trimming were read from the DNA. Of under 70,000 clones in the sample, 65% to 80% are singletons; the top ten hold about a fifth. The sample comprised peripheral blood. This TCR came from a woman aged 80 or older with active or convalescent COVID-19. The gene calls are TRBV7-9 and TRBJ2-5, with 8 bases lining up with TRBD1. The CDR3 DNA sequence: TGTGCCAGCAGCTTAAGGCTCCGGACAGGGAGCGGGGAGACCCAGTACTTC. Encoded protein: CASSLRLRTGSGETQYF.